This paragraph covers one T cell receptor (beta chain) sequence. Its target is not known. One end of the junction fails to match germline, which may point to a read error. Germline CDR1 and CDR2: SEHNR and FQNEAQ (reference sequence). The CDR3 has 13 amino acids. The study ran its PCR with 60 Vbeta and 13 Jbeta primers. The data were produced by immunoSEQ multiplex PCR, yet TCRdb's version contains in-frame clones alone and is incomplete. This table has about 120,000 clones, approximately 78% appearing once. The data belong to a study of cytomegalovirus exposure and HLA in healthy donors. Study results and caveats: Apart from CMV serostatus, no immune exposure information was available.

The source is a woman aged 35 to 49 in good health and CMV-seronegative. Sample: PBMCs. This rearrangement joins TRBV7-9 to TRBJ2-7; no clear D. CDR3 sequence: CSSSLVVSNEQYF. The CDR3 DNA sequence: TGTTCCAGCAGCTTGGTAGTTTCCAACGAGCAGTACTTC.